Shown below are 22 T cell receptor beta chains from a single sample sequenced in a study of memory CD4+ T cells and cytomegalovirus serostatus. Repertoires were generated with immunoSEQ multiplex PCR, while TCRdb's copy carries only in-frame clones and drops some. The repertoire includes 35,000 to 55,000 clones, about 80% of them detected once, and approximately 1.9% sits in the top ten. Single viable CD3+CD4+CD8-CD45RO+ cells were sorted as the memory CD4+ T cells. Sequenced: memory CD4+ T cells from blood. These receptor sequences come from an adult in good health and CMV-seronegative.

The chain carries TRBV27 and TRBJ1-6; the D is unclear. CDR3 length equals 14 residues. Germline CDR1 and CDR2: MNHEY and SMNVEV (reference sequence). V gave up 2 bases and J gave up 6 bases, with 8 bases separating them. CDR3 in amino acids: CASSLGQINSPLHF. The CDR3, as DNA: TGTGCCAGCAGTTTAGGGCAGATTAATTCACCCCTCCACTTT.

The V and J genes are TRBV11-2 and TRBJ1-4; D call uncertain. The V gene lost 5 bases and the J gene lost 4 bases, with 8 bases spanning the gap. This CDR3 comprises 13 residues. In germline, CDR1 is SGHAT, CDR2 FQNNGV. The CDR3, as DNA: TGTGCCAGCAGCACGCTGAATAATGAAAAACTGTTTTTT. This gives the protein CASSTLNNEKLFF. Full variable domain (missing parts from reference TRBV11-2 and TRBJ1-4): EAGVAQSPRYKIIEKRQSVAFWCNPISGHATLYWYQQILGQGPKLLIQFQNNGVVDDSQLPKDRFSAERLKGVDSTLKIQPAKLEDSAVYLCASSTLNNEKLFFGSGTQLSVL.

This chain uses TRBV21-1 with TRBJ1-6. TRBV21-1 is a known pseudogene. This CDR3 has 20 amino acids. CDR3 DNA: TGTGCCAGCAGCCTACTAGGAGGTTTCTCTGCAAGCTCCTATAATTCACCCCTCCACTTT. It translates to CASSLLGGFSASSYNSPLHF.

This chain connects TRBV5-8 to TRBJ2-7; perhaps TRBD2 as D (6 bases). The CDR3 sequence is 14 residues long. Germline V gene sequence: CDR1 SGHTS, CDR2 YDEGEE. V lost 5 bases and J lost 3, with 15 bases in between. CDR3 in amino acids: CASRTRRGFYEQYF. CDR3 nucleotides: TGTGCCAGCAGAACCAGACGGGGGTTCTACGAGCAGTACTTC.

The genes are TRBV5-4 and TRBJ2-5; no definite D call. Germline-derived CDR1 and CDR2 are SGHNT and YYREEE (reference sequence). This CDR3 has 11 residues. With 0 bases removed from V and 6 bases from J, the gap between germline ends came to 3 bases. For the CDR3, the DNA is TGTGCCAGCAGCTTGGAACAGACCCAGTACTTC. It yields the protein CASSLEQTQYF.

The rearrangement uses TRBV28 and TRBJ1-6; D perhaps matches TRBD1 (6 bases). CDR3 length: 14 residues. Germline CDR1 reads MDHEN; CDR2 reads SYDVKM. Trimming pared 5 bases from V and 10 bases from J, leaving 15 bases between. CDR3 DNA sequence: TGTGCCAGCAGTAGAGACAGGCTATTATCACCCCTCCACTTT. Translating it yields CASSRDRLLSPLHF.

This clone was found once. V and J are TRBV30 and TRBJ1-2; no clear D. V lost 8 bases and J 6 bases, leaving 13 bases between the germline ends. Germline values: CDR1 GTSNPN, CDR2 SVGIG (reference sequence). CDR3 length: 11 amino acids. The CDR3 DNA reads TGTGCCGGACGGACTTCGGATGGCTACACCTTC. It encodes CAGRTSDGYTF. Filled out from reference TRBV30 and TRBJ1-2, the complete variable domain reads SQTIHQWPATLVQPVGSPLSLECTVEGTSNPNLYWYRQAAGRGLQLLFYSVGIGQISSEVPQNLSASRPQDRQFILSSKKLLLSDSGFYLCAGRTSDGYTFGSGTRLTVV.

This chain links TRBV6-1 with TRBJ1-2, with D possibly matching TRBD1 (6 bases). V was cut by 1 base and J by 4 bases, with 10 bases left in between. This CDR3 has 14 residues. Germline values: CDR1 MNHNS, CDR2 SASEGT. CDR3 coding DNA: TGTGCCAGCAGTGAAGAGTCAGGGGTCTATGGCTACACCTTC. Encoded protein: CASSEESGVYGYTF.

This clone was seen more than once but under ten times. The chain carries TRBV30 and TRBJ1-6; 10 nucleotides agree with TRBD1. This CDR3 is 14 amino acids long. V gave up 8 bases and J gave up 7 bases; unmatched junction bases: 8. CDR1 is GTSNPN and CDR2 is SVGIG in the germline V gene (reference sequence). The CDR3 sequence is CAGMDRGGNSPLHF. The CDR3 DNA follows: TGTGCCGGAATGGACAGGGGGGGGAATTCACCCCTCCACTTT.

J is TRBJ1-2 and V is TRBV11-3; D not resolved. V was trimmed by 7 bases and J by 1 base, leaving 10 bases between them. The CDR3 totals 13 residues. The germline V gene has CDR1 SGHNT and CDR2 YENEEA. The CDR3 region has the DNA TGTGCCAGCACGAAGGGCAATAACTATGGCTACACCTTC. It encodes CASTKGNNYGYTF.

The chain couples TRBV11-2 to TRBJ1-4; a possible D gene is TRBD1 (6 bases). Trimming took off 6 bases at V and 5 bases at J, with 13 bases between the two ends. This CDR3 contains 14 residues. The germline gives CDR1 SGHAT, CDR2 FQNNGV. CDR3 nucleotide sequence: TGTGCCAGCAGAGATACAGGGCGAAATGAAAAACTGTTTTTT. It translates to CASRDTGRNEKLFF. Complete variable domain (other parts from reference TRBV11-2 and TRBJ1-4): EAGVAQSPRYKIIEKRQSVAFWCNPISGHATLYWYQQILGQGPKLLIQFQNNGVVDDSQLPKDRFSAERLKGVDSTLKIQPAKLEDSAVYLCASRDTGRNEKLFFGSGTQLSVL.

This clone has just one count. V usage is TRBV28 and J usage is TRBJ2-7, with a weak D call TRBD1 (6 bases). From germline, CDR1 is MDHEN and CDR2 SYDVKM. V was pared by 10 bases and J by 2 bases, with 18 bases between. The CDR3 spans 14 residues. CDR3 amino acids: CATQTSGAAYEQYF. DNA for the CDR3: TGTGCCACCCAAACCTCAGGGGCCGCCTACGAGCAGTACTTC.

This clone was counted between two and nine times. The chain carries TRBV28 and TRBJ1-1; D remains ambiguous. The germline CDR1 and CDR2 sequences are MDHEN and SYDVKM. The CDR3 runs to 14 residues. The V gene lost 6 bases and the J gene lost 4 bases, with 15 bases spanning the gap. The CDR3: CASSRGPWGTEAFF. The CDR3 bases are TGTGCCAGCAGCCGCGGGCCTTGGGGCACTGAAGCTTTCTTT.

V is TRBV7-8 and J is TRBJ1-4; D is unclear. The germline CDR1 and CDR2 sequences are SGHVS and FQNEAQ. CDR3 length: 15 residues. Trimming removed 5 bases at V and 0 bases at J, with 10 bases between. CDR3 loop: CASSKDGATNEKLFF. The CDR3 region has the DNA TGTGCCAGCAGCAAGGACGGCGCAACTAATGAAAAACTGTTTTTT.

The CDR3 loop is CASSTSGSWETQYF. As DNA, the CDR3 is TGTGCCAGCAGCACCTCAGGGTCTTGGGAGACCCAGTACTTC. The V gene is TRBV11-3, the J gene TRBJ2-5; tentative D call: TRBD1 (5 bases). Germline-derived CDR1 and CDR2 are SGHNT and YENEEA. Trimming took off 5 bases at V and 5 bases at J, with 15 bases between the two ends. The CDR3 totals 14 residues. Combining the CDR3 with reference TRBV11-3 and TRBJ2-5 gives the whole variable domain EAGVVQSPRYKIIEKKQPVAFWCNPISGHNTLYWYLQNLGQGPELLIRYENEEAVDDSQLPKDRFSAERLKGVDSTLKIQPAELGDSAVYLCASSTSGSWETQYFGPGTRLLVL.

DNA of the CDR3: TGTGCCAGCACCCCCGCTCAAGTAAAGGCTTTCTTT. This encodes CASTPAQVKAFF. The J gene is TRBJ1-1, the V gene TRBV7-2; D gene ambiguous. Trimming left V 7 bases short and J 11 bases short, with 17 bases between. The CDR3 is 12 residues long. Germline lookup yields CDR1 SGHTA and CDR2 FQGNSA. Combining the CDR3 with reference TRBV7-2 and TRBJ1-1 gives the whole variable domain GAGVSQSPSNKVTEKGKDVELRCDPISGHTALYWYRQSLGQGLEFLIYFQGNSAPDKSGLPSDRFSAERTGGSVSTLTIQRTQQEDSAVYLCASTPAQVKAFFGQGTRLTVV.

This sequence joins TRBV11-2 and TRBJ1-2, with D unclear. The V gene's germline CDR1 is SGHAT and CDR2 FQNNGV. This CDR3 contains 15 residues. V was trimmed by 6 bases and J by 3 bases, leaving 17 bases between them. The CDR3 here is CASSSDPGLDYGYTF. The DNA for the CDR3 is TGTGCCAGCAGTTCAGATCCGGGGTTAGACTATGGCTACACCTTC.

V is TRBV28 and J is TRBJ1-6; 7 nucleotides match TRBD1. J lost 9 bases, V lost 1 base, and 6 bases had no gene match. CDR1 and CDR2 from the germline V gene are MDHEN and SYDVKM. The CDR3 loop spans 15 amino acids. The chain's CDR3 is CASSLSGQIGSPLHF. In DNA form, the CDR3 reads TGTGCCAGCAGTTTATCGGGACAGATTGGTTCACCCCTCCACTTT.

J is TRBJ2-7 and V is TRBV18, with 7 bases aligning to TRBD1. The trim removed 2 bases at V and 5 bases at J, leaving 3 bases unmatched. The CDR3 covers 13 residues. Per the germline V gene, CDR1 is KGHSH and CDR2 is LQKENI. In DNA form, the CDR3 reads TGTGCCAGCTCACCAACAACAGGGGACGAGCAGTACTTC. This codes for CASSPTTGDEQYF.

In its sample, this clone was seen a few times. The CDR3 sequence: CASSKARGDSTISNQPQHF. The DNA of the CDR3 is TGTGCCAGCAGCAAAGCCCGGGGGGACAGTACGATTTCCAATCAGCCCCAGCATTTT. The genes are TRBV21-1 and TRBJ1-5. TRBV21-1 is a pseudogene segment. This CDR3 spans 19 amino acids.

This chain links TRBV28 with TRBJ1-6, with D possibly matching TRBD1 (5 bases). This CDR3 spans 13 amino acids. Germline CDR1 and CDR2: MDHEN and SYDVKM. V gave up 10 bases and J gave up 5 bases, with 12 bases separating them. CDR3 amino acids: CATSGPNNSPLHF. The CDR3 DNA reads TGTGCCACTTCGGGACCGAATAATTCACCCCTCCACTTT.

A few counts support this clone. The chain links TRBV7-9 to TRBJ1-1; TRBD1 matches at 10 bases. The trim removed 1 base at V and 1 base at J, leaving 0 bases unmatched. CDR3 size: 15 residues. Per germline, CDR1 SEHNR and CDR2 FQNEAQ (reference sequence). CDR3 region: CASSLGTGGNTEAFF. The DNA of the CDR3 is TGTGCCAGCAGCTTAGGGACAGGGGGGAACACTGAAGCTTTCTTT.